A single sample is the source of the 10 T cell receptor beta chains below, sequenced in a study of response to subunit inactivated influenza vaccine. Each CDR3 protein is one row after TCRdb ran MiXCR on the RT-PCR reads. Of a few hundred thousand distinct CDR3 sequences listed, 22% are singletons. This material consisted of PBMCs from blood, taken less than 22 months after vaccination. The receptors were gathered from a man between 50 and 69 years old who received an inactivated influenza vaccine.

The chain uses TRBV27 and TRBJ2-1; TRBD2 aligns across 12 bases. CDR3 length: 16 amino acids. Germline V lookup: CDR1 MNHEY, CDR2 SMNVEV (reference sequence). V lost 0 bases and J lost 8; bases outside the gene matches: 5. The CDR3 DNA reads TGTGCCAGCAGTTTATCGCTAGCGGGAGGGCCTTATGAGCAGTTCTTC. It is translated as CASSLSLAGGPYEQFF.

This clonotype has a handful of counts. The chain joins TRBV20-1 to TRBJ2-1, with D perhaps matching TRBD1 (5 bases). V was shortened by 0 bases and J by 2 bases, with 11 bases between the two germline ends. This CDR3 region has 15 residues. The V gene's germline CDR1 is DFQATT and CDR2 SNEGSKA (reference sequence). CDR3: CSAREGLFTYNEQFF. The DNA for the CDR3 is TGCAGTGCTAGAGAGGGGCTTTTCACCTACAATGAGCAGTTCTTC.

This clonotype has a count of ten or more. The gene calls are TRBV5-1 and TRBJ1-5; D not certain. Trimming cost V 0 bases and J 0 bases, with 4 bases left between them. CDR1 and CDR2 from the germline V gene are SGHRS and YFSETQ. This CDR3 has 14 amino acids. Here the CDR3 reads CASSLGYSNQPQHF. DNA of the CDR3: TGCGCCAGCAGCTTGGGGTATAGCAATCAGCCCCAGCATTTT. Supplemented by reference TRBV5-1 and TRBJ1-5, the full variable domain reads KAGVTQTPRYLIKTRGQQVTLSCSPISGHRSVSWYQQTPGQGLQFLFEYFSETQRNKGNFPGRFSGRQFSNSRSEMNVSTLELGDSALYLCASSLGYSNQPQHFGDGTRLSIL.

The gene calls are TRBV20-1 and TRBJ2-7; D gene unclear. CDR1 is DFQATT and CDR2 is SNEGSKA in the germline V gene (reference sequence). V lost 1 base and J 4 bases, leaving 11 bases between the germline ends. This CDR3 spans 13 amino acids. CDR3 bases: TGCAGTGCTAGAGCGTTCACTACTTACGAGCAGTACTTC. Amino acid sequence: CSARAFTTYEQYF.

The chain employs TRBV7-9 and TRBJ1-5; D is ambiguous. The CDR3 runs to 13 residues. In germline, CDR1 is SEHNR, CDR2 FQNEAQ (reference sequence). The V and J ends lost 2 bases and 7 bases respectively, with 9 bases between them. CDR3: CASSLQTEQPQHF. CDR3 nucleotide sequence: TGTGCCAGCAGCTTACAGACCGAACAGCCCCAGCATTTT.

The gene calls are TRBV5-1 and TRBJ2-3; D ambiguous. The CDR3 has 15 residues. Germline assignment: CDR1 SGHRS and CDR2 YFSETQ. V was cut by 0 bases and J by 0 bases, with 8 bases left in between. Written as DNA, the CDR3 is TGCGCCAGCAGCTTGGACGGGTATAGCACAGATACGCAGTATTTT. Amino acid sequence: CASSLDGYSTDTQYF.

This clonotype was detected only a few times. The rearrangement joins TRBV12-3 or TRBV12-4 to TRBJ1-6; D is unresolved. The V gene lost 3 bases and the J gene lost 8 bases, with 11 bases spanning the gap. This CDR3 region has 14 residues. The CDR3 spells CASSFAGRHSPLHF. CDR3 DNA sequence: TGTGCCAGCAGTTTCGCCGGGCGACATTCACCCCTCCACTTT.

This clonotype was counted between two and nine times. The genes are TRBV10-1 and TRBJ1-5, with a tentative D call TRBD1 (5 bases). The V and J ends lost 3 bases and 5 bases respectively, with 11 bases between them. CDR3 length equals 14 residues. In germline, CDR1 is WNHNN, CDR2 SYGVQD (reference sequence). This CDR3 reads CASSERGVDQPQHF. The CDR3 DNA sequence: TGCGCCAGCAGTGAAAGGGGAGTGGATCAGCCCCAGCATTTT.

The chain combines TRBV2 with TRBJ1-3, with 7 bases fitting TRBD1. The CDR3 has 15 amino acids. The ends lost 8 bases at V and 2 bases at J; junction bases unmatched: 9. Germline assignment: CDR1 SNHLY and CDR2 FYNNEI. The CDR3 nucleotides are TGTGCCAGCCTCCTCCGGGACAGTCCTGGAAACACCATATATTTT. As protein: CASLLRDSPGNTIYF.

This clonotype has a handful of counts. Written as DNA, the CDR3 is TGTGCCAGCAGTTACTCGGGATACAATGAGCAGTTCTTC. It is translated as CASSYSGYNEQFF. V and J are TRBV6-5 and TRBJ2-1, with D unclear. The CDR3 consists of 13 residues. The germline V gene encodes CDR1 MNHEY and CDR2 SVGAGI. V was cut by 0 bases and J by 4 bases, with 4 bases left in between.